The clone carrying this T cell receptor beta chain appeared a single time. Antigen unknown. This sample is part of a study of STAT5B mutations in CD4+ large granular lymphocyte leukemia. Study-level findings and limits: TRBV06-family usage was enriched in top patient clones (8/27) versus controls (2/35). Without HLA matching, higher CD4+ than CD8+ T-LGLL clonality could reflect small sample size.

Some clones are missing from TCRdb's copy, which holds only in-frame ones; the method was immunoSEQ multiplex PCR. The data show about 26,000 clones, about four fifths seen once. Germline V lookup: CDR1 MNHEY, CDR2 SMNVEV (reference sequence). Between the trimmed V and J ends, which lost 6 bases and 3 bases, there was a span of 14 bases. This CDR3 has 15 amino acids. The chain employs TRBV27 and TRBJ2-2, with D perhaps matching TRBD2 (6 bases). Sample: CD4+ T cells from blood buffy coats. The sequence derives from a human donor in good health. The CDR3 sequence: CASRPERDYTGELFF. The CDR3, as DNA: TGTGCCAGCAGGCCGGAGAGGGACTACACCGGGGAGCTGTTTTTT.